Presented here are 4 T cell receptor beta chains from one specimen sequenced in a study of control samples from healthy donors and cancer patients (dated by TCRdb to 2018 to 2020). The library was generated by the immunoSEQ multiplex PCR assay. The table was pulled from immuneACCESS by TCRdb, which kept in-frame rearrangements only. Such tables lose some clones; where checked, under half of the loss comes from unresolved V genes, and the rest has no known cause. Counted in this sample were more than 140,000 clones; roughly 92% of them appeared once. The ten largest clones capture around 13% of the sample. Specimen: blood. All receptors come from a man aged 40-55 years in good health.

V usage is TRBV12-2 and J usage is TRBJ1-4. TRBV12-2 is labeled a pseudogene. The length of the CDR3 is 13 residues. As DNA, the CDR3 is TGTGCAAGTCGCTTTGCGAGTAGGGAAAAACTGTTTTTT. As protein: CASRFASREKLFF.

In DNA, the CDR3 is TGTGCCAGCAGTTTCGACAGGGCCAATCAGCCCCAGCATTTT. It encodes CASSFDRANQPQHF. The chain has TRBV6-5 and TRBJ1-5; 7 nucleotides line up with TRBD1. Germline CDR1 reads MNHEY; CDR2 reads SVGAGI. This CDR3 contains 14 residues. J lost 3 bases, V lost 4 bases, and 3 bases had no gene match.

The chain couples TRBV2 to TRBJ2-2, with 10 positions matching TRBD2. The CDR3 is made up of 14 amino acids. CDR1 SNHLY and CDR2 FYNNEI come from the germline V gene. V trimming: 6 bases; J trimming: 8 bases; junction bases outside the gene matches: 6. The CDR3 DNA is TGTGCCAGCAGGGGGCTAGCGGGAGCGGGGGAGCTGTTTTTT. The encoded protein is CASRGLAGAGELFF.

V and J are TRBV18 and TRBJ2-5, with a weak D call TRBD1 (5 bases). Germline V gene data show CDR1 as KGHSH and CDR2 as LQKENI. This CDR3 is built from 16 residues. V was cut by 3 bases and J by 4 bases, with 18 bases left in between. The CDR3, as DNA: TGTGCCAGCTCACCGCGACAGCTACCTAGTCGAGAGACCCAGTACTTC. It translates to CASSPRQLPSRETQYF.